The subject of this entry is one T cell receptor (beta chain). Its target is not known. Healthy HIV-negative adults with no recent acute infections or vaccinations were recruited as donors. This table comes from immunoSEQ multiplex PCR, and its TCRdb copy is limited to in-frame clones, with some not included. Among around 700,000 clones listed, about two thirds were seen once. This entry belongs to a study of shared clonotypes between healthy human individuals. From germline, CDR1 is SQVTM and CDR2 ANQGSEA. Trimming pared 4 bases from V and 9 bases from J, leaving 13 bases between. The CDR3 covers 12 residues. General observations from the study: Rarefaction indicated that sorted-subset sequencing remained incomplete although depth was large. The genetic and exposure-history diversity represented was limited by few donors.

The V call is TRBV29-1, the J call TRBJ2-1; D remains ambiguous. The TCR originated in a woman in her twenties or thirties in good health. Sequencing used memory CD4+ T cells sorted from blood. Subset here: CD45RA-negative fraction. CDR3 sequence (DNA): TGCAGCGTTGCGGCGGATCGAGGTGAGCAGTTCTTC. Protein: CSVAADRGEQFF.